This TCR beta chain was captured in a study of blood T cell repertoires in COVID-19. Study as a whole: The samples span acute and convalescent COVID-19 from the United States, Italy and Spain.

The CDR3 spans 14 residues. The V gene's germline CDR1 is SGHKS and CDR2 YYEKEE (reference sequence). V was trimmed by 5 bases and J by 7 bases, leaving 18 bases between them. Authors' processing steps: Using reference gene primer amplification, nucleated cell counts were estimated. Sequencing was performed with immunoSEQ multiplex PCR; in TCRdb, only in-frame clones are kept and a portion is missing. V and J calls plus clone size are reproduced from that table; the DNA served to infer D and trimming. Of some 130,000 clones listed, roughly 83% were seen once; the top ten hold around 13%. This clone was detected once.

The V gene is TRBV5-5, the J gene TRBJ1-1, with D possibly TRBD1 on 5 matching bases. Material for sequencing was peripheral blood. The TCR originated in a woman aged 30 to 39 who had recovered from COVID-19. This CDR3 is CASSYDRGWIEAFF. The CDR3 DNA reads TGTGCCAGCAGTTATGACAGAGGTTGGATTGAAGCTTTCTTT.